This T cell receptor beta chain was recorded in a study of CXCR4 blockade with PD-1 therapy in pancreatic cancer. This clone has more than one count but fewer than ten. The antigen remains undetermined. The study's findings and limits: Frequent tumor clones were encoded by many distinct rearrangements, suggesting shared antigens. Tumors were clonally expanded, mean around 0.14 versus 0.05 in healthy blood. Antigen-specificity overlap of convergent dominant clones remained unconfirmed.

No neoadjuvant therapy was given before resection to the patients supplying these archived tumor blocks. The CDR3 runs 12 residues. With 0 bases removed from V and 4 bases from J, the gap between germline ends came to 4 bases. The germline V gene encodes CDR1 GTSNPN and CDR2 SVGIG (reference sequence). The assay was immunoSEQ multiplex PCR, and TCRdb's table has in-frame clones only and misses some. Here the sample spans about 8,900 clones, around 53% being singletons. This TCR came from a human donor with pancreatic ductal adenocarcinoma. This sequence joins TRBV30 and TRBJ1-3; D remains unclear. Material: tumor tissue. CDR3 region: CAWSVTGNTIYF. In nucleotides, the CDR3 is TGTGCCTGGAGTGTTACAGGAAACACCATATATTTT.